The rows below give T cell receptor beta chains drawn from one sample of a study of CD8 T cells in ankylosing spondylitis. One entry per CDR3 protein, called by TCRdb with MiXCR from the 5' RACE reads. Of 200,000 or so distinct CDR3 sequences listed, roughly 26% are singletons. Input material: blood, either unsorted or a sorted T cell fraction (not recorded which). The receptors shown here come from a male donor with ankylosing spondylitis or in good health (not recorded which). Both conserved end residues are part of each CDR3. A D gene is named only where the DNA matches it firmly. Clone size is stated in some rows and not others, as once, few, many or a class when expanded.

D gene: TRBD2
clone size: many
CDR3 length: 15
V gene: TRBV5-1
J gene: TRBJ2-1
CDR3 DNA: TGCGCCAGCAGCTTGCTAGCGGGAGGGTGGAATGAGCAGTTCTTC
CDR3 protein: CASSLLAGGWNEQFF

D gene: TRBD1
clone size: many
CDR3 length: 12
V gene: TRBV29-1
J gene: TRBJ2-5
CDR3 DNA: TGCAGCGGGACAGGTTACGAAGAGACCCAGTACTTC
CDR3 protein: CSGTGYEETQYF

D gene: TRBD2
clone size: few
CDR3 length: 13
V gene: TRBV20-1
J gene: TRBJ2-7
CDR3 DNA: TGCAGTGCCCCGACTAGCGGGAGATCCGAGCAGTACTTC
CDR3 protein: CSAPTSGRSEQYF

D gene: -
clone size: few
CDR3 length: 14
V gene: TRBV5-1
J gene: TRBJ1-2
CDR3 DNA: TGCGCCAGCAGCCGTGGAGCGCAAAGTGATGGCTACACCTTC
CDR3 protein: CASSRGAQSDGYTF

D gene: -
clone size: few
CDR3 length: 13
V gene: TRBV20-1
J gene: TRBJ1-2
CDR3 DNA: TGCAGCGGACTCGGGGGTAAGAGGGATGGCTACACCTTC
CDR3 protein: CSGLGGKRDGYTF

D gene: -
clone size: many
CDR3 length: 16
V gene: TRBV15
J gene: TRBJ2-5
CDR3 DNA: TGTGCCACCAGCAGAGAACCCATAGGCGGTGAGGCGACCCAGTACTTC
CDR3 protein: CATSREPIGGEATQYF

D gene: -
clone size: -
CDR3 length: 11
V gene: TRBV20-1
J gene: TRBJ2-4
CDR3 DNA: TGCAGTGCCGGTCCAAGAGACATTCAGTACTTC
CDR3 protein: CSAGPRDIQYF

D gene: TRBD2
clone size: -
CDR3 length: 16
V gene: TRBV12-3/TRBV12-4
J gene: TRBJ2-1
CDR3 DNA: TGTGCCAGCAGTTTCGCGGGAGGTGCCTCCTACAATGAGCAGTTCTTC
CDR3 protein: CASSFAGGASYNEQFF

D gene: -
clone size: many
CDR3 length: 13
V gene: TRBV5-1
J gene: TRBJ1-1
CDR3 DNA: TGCGCCAGCAGCTTGAACAGCAACACTGAAGCTTTCTTT
CDR3 protein: CASSLNSNTEAFF

D gene: -
clone size: once
CDR3 length: 14
V gene: TRBV6-1
J gene: TRBJ2-2
CDR3 DNA: TGTGCCAGCAGTGTTCAGGTGAACACCGGGGAGCTGTTTTTT
CDR3 protein: CASSVQVNTGELFF

D gene: -
clone size: few
CDR3 length: 16
V gene: TRBV9
J gene: TRBJ2-7
CDR3 DNA: TGTGCCAGCAGCGGACAGGGGAGCGGGAGCATGAACGAGCAGTACTTC
CDR3 protein: CASSGQGSGSMNEQYF

D gene: -
clone size: -
CDR3 length: 15
V gene: TRBV7-2
J gene: TRBJ1-6
CDR3 DNA: TGTGCCAGCAGTCGAGGGAACAGTAGAAATTCACCCCTCCACTTT
CDR3 protein: CASSRGNSRNSPLHF

D gene: -
clone size: many
CDR3 length: 14
V gene: TRBV28
J gene: TRBJ2-1
CDR3 DNA: TGTGCCAGCAGTTTAGTGGATACGTATAATGAGCAGTTCTTC
CDR3 protein: CASSLVDTYNEQFF

D gene: -
clone size: many
CDR3 length: 16
V gene: TRBV29-1
J gene: TRBJ2-1
CDR3 DNA: TGCAGCGTTGAAGATCTGGCGGGACCTTCCCACAATGAGCAGTTCTTC
CDR3 protein: CSVEDLAGPSHNEQFF

D gene: -
clone size: few
CDR3 length: 15
V gene: TRBV20-1
J gene: TRBJ1-5
CDR3 DNA: TGCAGTGCTGCAGCGGGGTCCGGTAGCAATCAGCCCCAGCATTTT
CDR3 protein: CSAAAGSGSNQPQHF

D gene: TRBD2
clone size: few
CDR3 length: 13
V gene: TRBV20-1
J gene: TRBJ2-7
CDR3 DNA: TGCAGTGCTAGCGGACTAGTCCGAGGCGAGCAGTACTTC
CDR3 protein: CSASGLVRGEQYF